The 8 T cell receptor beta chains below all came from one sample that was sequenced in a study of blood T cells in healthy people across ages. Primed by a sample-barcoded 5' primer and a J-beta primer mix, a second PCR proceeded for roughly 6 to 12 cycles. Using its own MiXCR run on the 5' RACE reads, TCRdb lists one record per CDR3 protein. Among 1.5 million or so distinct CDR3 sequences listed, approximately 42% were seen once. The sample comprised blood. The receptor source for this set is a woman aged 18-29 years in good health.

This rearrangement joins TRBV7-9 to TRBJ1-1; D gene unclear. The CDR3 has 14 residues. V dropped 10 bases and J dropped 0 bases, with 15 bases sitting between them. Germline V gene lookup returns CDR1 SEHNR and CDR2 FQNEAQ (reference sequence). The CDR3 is CATGRQSLNTEAFF. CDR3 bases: TGTGCCACCGGTAGGCAGAGCTTGAACACTGAAGCTTTCTTT.

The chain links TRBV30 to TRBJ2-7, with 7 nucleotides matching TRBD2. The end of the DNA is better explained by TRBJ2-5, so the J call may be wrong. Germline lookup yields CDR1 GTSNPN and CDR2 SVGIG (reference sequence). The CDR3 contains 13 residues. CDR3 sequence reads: CAWSVREVETQYF. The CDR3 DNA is TGTGCCTGGAGTGTTCGGGAGGTGGAGACCCAGTACTTC.

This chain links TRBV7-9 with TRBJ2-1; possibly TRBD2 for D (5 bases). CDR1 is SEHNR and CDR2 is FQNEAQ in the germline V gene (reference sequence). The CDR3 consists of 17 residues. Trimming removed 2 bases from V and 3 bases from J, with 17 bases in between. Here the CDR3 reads CASSLWSGGRVYNEQFF. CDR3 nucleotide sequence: TGTGCCAGCAGCTTATGGTCCGGAGGCCGAGTCTACAATGAGCAGTTCTTC.

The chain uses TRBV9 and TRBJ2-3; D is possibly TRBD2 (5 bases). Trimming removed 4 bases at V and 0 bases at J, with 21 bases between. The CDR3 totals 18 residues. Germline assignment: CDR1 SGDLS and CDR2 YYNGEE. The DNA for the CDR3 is TGTGCCAGCAGCACTAGTTGGGTTGCTCCGGGGAGCACAGATACGCAGTATTTT. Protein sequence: CASSTSWVAPGSTDTQYF.

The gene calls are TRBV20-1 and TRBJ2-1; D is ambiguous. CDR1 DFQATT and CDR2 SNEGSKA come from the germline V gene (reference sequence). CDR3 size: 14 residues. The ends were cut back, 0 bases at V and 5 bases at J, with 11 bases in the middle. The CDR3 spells CSARDLRHNNEQFF. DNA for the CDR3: TGCAGTGCTAGAGATCTGAGGCACAACAATGAGCAGTTCTTC.

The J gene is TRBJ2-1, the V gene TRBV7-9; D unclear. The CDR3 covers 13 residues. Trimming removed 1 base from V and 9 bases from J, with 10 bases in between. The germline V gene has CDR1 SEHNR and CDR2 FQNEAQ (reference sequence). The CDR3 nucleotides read TGTGCCAGCAGCTTAGTACAGAGGCCTGAGCAGTTCTTC. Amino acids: CASSLVQRPEQFF.

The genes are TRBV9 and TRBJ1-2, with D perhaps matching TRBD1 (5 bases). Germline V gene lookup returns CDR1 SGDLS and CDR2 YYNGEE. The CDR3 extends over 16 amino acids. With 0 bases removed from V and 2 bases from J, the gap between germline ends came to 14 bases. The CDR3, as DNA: TGTGCCAGCAGCGTAGGCCCCCCAGGACAAAACTATGGCTACACCTTC. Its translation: CASSVGPPGQNYGYTF.

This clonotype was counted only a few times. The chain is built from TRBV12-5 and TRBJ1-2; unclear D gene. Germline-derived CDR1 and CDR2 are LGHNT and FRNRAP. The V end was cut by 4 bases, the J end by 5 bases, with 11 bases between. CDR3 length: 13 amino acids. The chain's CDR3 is CASGSQGVYGYTF. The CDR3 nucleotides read TGTGCTAGTGGTTCCCAAGGAGTATATGGCTACACCTTC.